Following are 11 T cell receptor beta chains from one sample sequenced in a study of blood T cell repertoires in COVID-19. Clones were sequenced by immunoSEQ multiplex PCR, and TCRdb holds only the in-frame ones, with some missing. Of 200,000 or so clones in the sample, under 85% were seen once. The sample consisted of PBMCs or T cells enriched from blood (not recorded which). These receptors were obtained from a man aged 55 to 70 who had recovered from COVID-19.

The rearrangement links TRBV5-1 to TRBJ1-3; D may be TRBD1 (6 bases). The CDR3 is made up of 14 amino acids. Per germline, CDR1 SGHRS and CDR2 YFSETQ. The V gene lost 6 bases and the J gene lost 0 bases, with 10 bases spanning the gap. CDR3 nucleotides: TGCGCCAGCACAGGGGATCTCTCTGGAAACACCATATATTTT. Translating it yields CASTGDLSGNTIYF.

The chain is built from TRBV5-4 and TRBJ1-1, with 9 positions matching TRBD1. Germline values: CDR1 SGHNT, CDR2 YYREEE (reference sequence). The CDR3 is 15 residues long. J was trimmed by 2 bases and V by 4 bases; bases with no gene match: 6. The CDR3 sequence: CASSNRDRANTEAFF. CDR3 in DNA: TGTGCCAGCAGCAACCGGGACAGGGCTAACACTGAAGCTTTCTTT.

This chain uses TRBV6-5 with TRBJ1-2; tentatively, D is TRBD1 (5 bases). V was cut by 6 bases and J by 4 bases, with 12 bases left in between. Looked up from germline, CDR1 is MNHEY and CDR2 is SVGAGI. There are 13 residues in the CDR3. CDR3 nucleotides: TGTGCCAGCAGCCGACGACAGTTCTATGGCTACACCTTC. Protein sequence: CASSRRQFYGYTF.

The chain recombines TRBV7-9 with TRBJ2-1, with D perhaps matching TRBD1 (6 bases). Germline lookup yields CDR1 SEHNR and CDR2 FQNEAQ (reference sequence). The CDR3 spans 15 residues. V lost 5 bases and J lost 0, with 11 bases in between. CDR3 sequence reads: CASSQQGSSYNEQFF. CDR3 nucleotide sequence: TGTGCCAGCAGCCAACAGGGAAGCTCCTACAATGAGCAGTTCTTC.

V and J are TRBV5-1 and TRBJ1-4, with D tentatively TRBD1 (6 bases). V was cut by 4 bases and J by 8 bases, with 18 bases left in between. Per germline, CDR1 SGHRS and CDR2 YFSETQ. The CDR3 totals 15 residues. The CDR3: CASSTLGGAREKLFF. CDR3 nucleotides: TGCGCCAGCAGCACCCTGGGGGGGGCGCGAGAAAAACTGTTTTTT. Variable domain in full (rest from reference TRBV5-1 and TRBJ1-4): KAGVTQTPRYLIKTRGQQVTLSCSPISGHRSVSWYQQTPGQGLQFLFEYFSETQRNKGNFPGRFSGRQFSNSRSEMNVSTLELGDSALYLCASSTLGGAREKLFFGSGTQLSVL.

The V call is TRBV2, the J call TRBJ1-4, with D possibly TRBD1 on 5 matching bases. From germline, CDR1 is SNHLY and CDR2 FYNNEI. Deletions cut 6 bases from V and 3 bases from J, with 14 bases between. The CDR3 loop spans 15 amino acids. This CDR3 is CASSAILGPNEKLFF. For the CDR3, the DNA is TGTGCCAGCAGCGCCATCCTGGGGCCTAATGAAAAACTGTTTTTT.

The V gene is TRBV3-1 (or the pseudogene TRBV3-2), the J gene TRBJ1-1; 7 bases are shared with TRBD1. The V gene end was trimmed by 0 bases and the J gene end by 8 bases; junction bases not matched to a gene: 3. The CDR3 is made up of 13 amino acids. The V gene's germline CDR1 is LGHDT and CDR2 YNNKEL (reference sequence). The CDR3 loop is CASSQDWDREAFF. CDR3 DNA: TGTGCCAGCAGCCAAGATTGGGACAGAGAAGCTTTCTTT.

The gene calls are TRBV3-1 (or the pseudogene TRBV3-2) and TRBJ1-2, with D uncertain. The V and J ends lost 5 bases and 8 bases respectively, with 18 bases between them. The CDR3 extends over 14 amino acids. Germline assignment: CDR1 LGHDT and CDR2 YNNKEL (reference sequence). CDR3 DNA: TGTGCCAGCAGCTATAACAGTGGCTCTCGGGGCTACACCTTC. Translated, it gives CASSYNSGSRGYTF.

The chain is built from TRBV27 and TRBJ1-1; 8 nucleotides align to TRBD1. The J segment lost 7 bases and the V segment lost 6 bases, leaving 22 bases of the junction unmatched. This CDR3 spans 18 amino acids. The germline gives CDR1 MNHEY, CDR2 SMNVEV (reference sequence). The CDR3 nucleotides read TGTGCCAGCAGCATCTTCGGATGGAGGACAGGGAGGACTTATGAAGCTTTCTTT. This translates into CASSIFGWRTGRTYEAFF.

V gene TRBV18 combines with J gene TRBJ1-2; no clear D gene. The CDR3 contains 13 residues. V was cut by 3 bases and J by 6 bases, with 11 bases left in between. From germline, CDR1 is KGHSH and CDR2 LQKENI. The CDR3 DNA reads as TGTGCCAGCTCACCTGCCACTATGAATGGCTACACCTTC. It specifies CASSPATMNGYTF.

V and J are TRBV7-2 and TRBJ2-3, with TRBD2 matching 10 bases. Germline CDR1 is SGHTA and CDR2 is FQGNSA. The CDR3 is made up of 19 amino acids. J gave up 4 bases and V 1 base, and 14 bases lay outside the gene matches. CDR3 coding DNA: TGTGCCAGCAGCTTAGTGCCCACCGTCAGCGGGGGGGCAGCAGATACGCAGTATTTT. Translation gives CASSLVPTVSGGAADTQYF.